This TCR beta chain is drawn from a study of CXCR3-negative and CXCR3-positive naive CD8 T cells. Points from the study as a whole: TRB CDR3s of CXCR3-positive naive cells were more hydrophobic than those of CXCR3-negative naive cells.

Of note for this clonotype: Its specificity is not known.

A CD45RO-CCR7+CD27+CD95- phenotype identified naive CD8+ T cells. UMI-labeled TRB cDNA libraries were prepared by 5' RACE. For each CDR3 protein, TCRdb gives one entry from its re-call of the 5' RACE reads, without DNA. The listing contains roughly 130,000 distinct CDR3 sequences. Germline V gene sequence: CDR1 SGHKS, CDR2 YYEKEE (reference sequence). The CDR3 extends over 16 amino acids. V gene TRBV5-5 combines with J gene TRBJ2-7; without DNA, the TCRdb call of TRBD2 cannot be checked. The sequenced sample consisted of naive CXCR3+ CD8+ T cells from blood. Subset specified: CD45RO-CCR7+CD27+CD95- naive CD8+ T cells expressing CXCR3 (TNR3+). This receptor was taken from a human donor in good health. Some clones in this sample may be carry-over from other donors' samples. CDR3 region: CASSLSGTDPINEQYF.